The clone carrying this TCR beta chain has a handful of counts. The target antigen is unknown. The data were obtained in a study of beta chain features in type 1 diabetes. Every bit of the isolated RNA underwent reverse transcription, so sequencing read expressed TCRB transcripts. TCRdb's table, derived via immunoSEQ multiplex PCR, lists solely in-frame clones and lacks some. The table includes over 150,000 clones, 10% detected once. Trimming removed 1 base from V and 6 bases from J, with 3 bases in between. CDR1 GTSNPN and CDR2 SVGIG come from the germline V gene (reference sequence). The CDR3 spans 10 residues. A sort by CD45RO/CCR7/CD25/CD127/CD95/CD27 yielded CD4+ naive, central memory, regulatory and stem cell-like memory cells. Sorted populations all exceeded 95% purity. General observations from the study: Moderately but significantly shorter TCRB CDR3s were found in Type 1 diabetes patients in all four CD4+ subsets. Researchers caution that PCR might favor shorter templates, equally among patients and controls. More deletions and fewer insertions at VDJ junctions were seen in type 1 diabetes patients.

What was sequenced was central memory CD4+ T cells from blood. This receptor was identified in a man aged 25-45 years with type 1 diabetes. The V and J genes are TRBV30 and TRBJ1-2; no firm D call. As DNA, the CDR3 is TGTGCCTGGAGTGCAGATGGCTACACCTTC. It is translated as CAWSADGYTF.